The rows below give T cell receptor beta chains drawn from one sample of a study of cytomegalovirus exposure and HLA in healthy donors. Profiled with immunoSEQ multiplex PCR; TCRdb holds only in-frame clones, not every one. The sample has some 110,000 clones, around 72% seen once. Sequencing was done on a sample of PBMCs. These receptors originate from a male donor in good health and CMV-seronegative. Each CDR3 is given with its conserved first and last residue. The order of the fields is clone size, J gene, V gene, D gene, CDR3 DNA, CDR3 protein. A D gene is named only where the DNA matches it firmly. The size of a clone is reported for some rows only, either as once, few or many, or as a class for expanded clones.

>few|TRBJ1-1|TRBV19|TRBD1
TGTGCCAGTAGTACCGGGACAGGGAATATAGGCACTGAAGCTTTCTTT
CASSTGTGNIGTEAFF
>once|TRBJ2-5|TRBV9|-
TGTGCCAGCAGCGTAGATCCGCAGGGCGGAAAGACCCAGTACTTC
CASSVDPQGGKTQYF
>-|TRBJ1-6|TRBV5-1|-
TGCGCCAGCAGCTTGGCCTCAGGGGATAATTCACCCCTCCACTTT
CASSLASGDNSPLHF
>few|TRBJ2-3|TRBV11-3|-
TGTGCCAGCAGCTCTACAGCCTCAGGGTCAGATACGCAGTATTTT
CASSSTASGSDTQYF
>few|TRBJ1-1|TRBV21-1|-
TGTGCCAGCAAAGGGGCGACTGAAGCTTTCTTT
CASKGATEAFF
>few|TRBJ2-6|TRBV6-5|-
TGTGCCAGCAGTGCAGGCTCTGGGGCCAACGTCCTGACTTTC
CASSAGSGANVLTF
>few|TRBJ2-5|TRBV7-9|TRBD2
TGTGCCAGCAGCTTAGTCTCAGGCGGGAGGGGTGAGACCCAGTACTTC
CASSLVSGGRGETQYF
>-|TRBJ2-2|TRBV9|TRBD2
TGTGCCAGCAGCGTAGGGACTAGGGTCCGCGGGGAGCTGTTTTTT
CASSVGTRVRGELFF
>-|TRBJ1-4|TRBV7-9|TRBD1
TGTGCCAGCAGCGTCCAACAGGGGCTCGACTCAACTAATGAAAAACTGTTTTTT
CASSVQQGLDSTNEKLFF
>-|TRBJ2-1|TRBV11-3|TRBD2
TGTGCCAGCAGCATCATGGGACTAGCGGGAGCGAATGAGCAGTTCTTC
CASSIMGLAGANEQFF
>-|TRBJ2-7|TRBV7-2|TRBD1
TGTGCCAGCAGCTTACCTGGACAGGGGATTCCTGGGGACGAGCAGTACTTC
CASSLPGQGIPGDEQYF
>-|TRBJ2-7|TRBV30|-
TGTGCCTGGAACCCCCTAGCAGGCGAGCAGTACTTC
CAWNPLAGEQYF
>-|TRBJ2-1|TRBV5-1|TRBD2
TGCGCCAGCAGCTTGACAGCGGGAGGGCGCAATGAGCAGTTCTTC
CASSLTAGGRNEQFF
>few|TRBJ1-4|TRBV4-3|-
TGCGCCAGCAGCCAGACTGGTAGCGCGCGTAATGAAAAACTGTTTTTT
CASSQTGSARNEKLFF
>-|TRBJ2-1|TRBV28|-
TGTGCCAGCAGTTCCTTGGACATCCAGCTCTACAATGAGCAGTTCTTC
CASSSLDIQLYNEQFF
>once|TRBJ1-4|TRBV30|-
TGTGCCTGGAGTGTACCTTCAGGATCAACAACTAATGAAAAACTGTTTTTT
CAWSVPSGSTTNEKLFF
>-|TRBJ2-7|TRBV19|TRBD1
TGTGCCAGTAGTAAGGGACAGTATTACGAGCAGTACTTC
CASSKGQYYEQYF
>few|TRBJ1-5|TRBV19|TRBD1
TGTGCCAGTAAAAAACCCAGGGGGCCGGGTCTGGATCAGCCCCAGCATTTT
CASKKPRGPGLDQPQHF
>-|TRBJ2-2|TRBV19|TRBD2
TGTGCCAGTAGTATATCTAGCGGGAGGAACACCGGGGAGCTGTTTTTT
CASSISSGRNTGELFF
>once|TRBJ2-7|TRBV6-1|-
TGTGCCAGCAGTGACCTCCGGGACTCTTCCTACGAGCAGTACTTC
CASSDLRDSSYEQYF
>-|TRBJ2-2|TRBV4-3|TRBD1
TGCGCCAGCAGCCTGGGGACAGGGGAGGCCGGGGAGCTGTTTTTT
CASSLGTGEAGELFF
>-|TRBJ2-3|TRBV5-1|-
TGCGCCAGCAGCGTGACTGACAGGGAGGCAGATACGCAGTATTTT
CASSVTDREADTQYF
>-|TRBJ2-2|TRBV2|-
TGTGCCAGCATACCAGGGGCACCTTCGAACACCGGGGAGCTGTTTTTT
CASIPGAPSNTGELFF
>-|TRBJ2-1|TRBV19|TRBD2
TGTGCCAGTAGTATAGATCAGCGGGAGCGCGATGAGCAGTTCTTC
CASSIDQRERDEQFF
>-|TRBJ1-1|TRBV18|TRBD1
TGTGCCAGCTCACCAGCGGGACAGGGCTCGGACACTGAAGCTTTCTTT
CASSPAGQGSDTEAFF
>-|TRBJ2-7|TRBV6-1|TRBD2
TGTGCCAGCAGTGCCGCGGGAGATCGTTCCTACGAGCAGTACTTC
CASSAAGDRSYEQYF
>-|TRBJ2-1|TRBV6-1|TRBD2
TGTGCCAGCAAGGGGACTAACAATGAGCAGTTCTTC
CASKGTNNEQFF
>-|TRBJ2-7|TRBV6-1|TRBD2
TGTGCCAGCAGTGGAACTAGCGGGGGCGCCTACGAGCAGTACTTC
CASSGTSGGAYEQYF
>-|TRBJ2-1|TRBV9|TRBD1
TGTGCCAGCAGTAGGGGGCCGGGTAACAATGAGCAGTTCTTC
CASSRGPGNNEQFF
>few|TRBJ1-4|TRBV7-7|-
TGTGCTAGCAGCCCCGGGGGAGGGAGTGAAAAACTGTTTTTT
CASSPGGGSEKLFF
>-|TRBJ1-2|TRBV27|TRBD1
TGTGCCAGCCGTCAAGGGACAGGCTACGGCTATGGCTACACCTTC
CASRQGTGYGYGYTF
>-|TRBJ2-7|TRBV18|-
TGTGCCAGCCCCACCGGGGACACCCGCCGCGAGCAGTACTTC
CASPTGDTRREQYF
>few|TRBJ1-3|TRBV6-5|-
TGTGCCAGCAGTTACTCGAGCGGTTCTGGAAACACCATATATTTT
CASSYSSGSGNTIYF
>-|TRBJ2-5|TRBV6-5|TRBD2
TGTGCCAGTTCCTGGGGGGGTAATTCGGAGACCCAGTACTTC
CASSWGGNSETQYF
>-|TRBJ2-1|TRBV4-1|-
TGCGCCAGCAGCCGAACCGACATAATCTCCTACAATGAGCAGTTCTTC
CASSRTDIISYNEQFF
>-|TRBJ1-3|TRBV12-5|-
TGTGCTAGTGGTTTTGGCGGGGCTGGAAACACCATATATTTT
CASGFGGAGNTIYF
>-|TRBJ2-7|TRBV28|TRBD2
TGTGCCAGCAGTCCCATCGAGAGCGGGAGTTCCTACGAGCAGTACTTC
CASSPIESGSSYEQYF
>-|TRBJ2-3|TRBV7-2|TRBD2
TGTGCCAGCAGCACTAGCGGGAGTTTTGATACGCAGTATTTT
CASSTSGSFDTQYF
>-|TRBJ1-5|TRBV28|-
TGTGCCAGCAGTTTCCCAGGGTCATCTAATCAGCCCCAGCATTTT
CASSFPGSSNQPQHF
>-|TRBJ2-7|TRBV10-3|TRBD1
TGTGCCATCAGTGACCCAAGGGACAGGGGGGCTGCGTACTTC
CAISDPRDRGAAYF
>-|TRBJ2-7|TRBV7-8|-
TGTGCCAGCAGCTTAGGGCAGGGAATCCCCTACGAGCAGTACTTC
CASSLGQGIPYEQYF
>once|TRBJ2-1|TRBV28|-
TGTGCCAGCGGGGGCAGCTCCTACAATGAGCAGTTCTTC
CASGGSSYNEQFF
>-|TRBJ1-2|TRBV6-1|-
TGTGCCAGCAGTGATCGCGGGATTTTAGGAGTTGGCTACACCTTC
CASSDRGILGVGYTF
>once|TRBJ2-5|TRBV5-6|TRBD2
TGTGCCAGCAGCCGGCGGACTAGCGTAATTCAAGAGACCCAGTACTTC
CASSRRTSVIQETQYF
>-|TRBJ2-4|TRBV6-5|-
TGTGCCAGCACCGACACCTACGCCAAAAACATTCAGTACTTC
CASTDTYAKNIQYF
>-|TRBJ2-3|TRBV30|-
TGTGCCTGGAGTGTTCTAGGACAGCTCACAGATACGCAGTATTTT
CAWSVLGQLTDTQYF
>-|TRBJ2-7|TRBV6-5|-
TGTGCCAGCAGCCCAGGGGCAAGGGAGCAGTACTTC
CASSPGAREQYF
>-|TRBJ1-1|TRBV7-8|-
TGTGCCAGCAGTTCTCCAGAAGCTGAAGCTTTCTTT
CASSSPEAEAFF
>-|TRBJ2-7|TRBV7-2|-
TGTGCCAGCAGCGTAGGACCTAGACTCCTCTCCTACGAGCAGTACTTC
CASSVGPRLLSYEQYF
>-|TRBJ2-2|TRBV6-1|-
TGTGCCAGCAGTGTAAGTCGGGACTACACCGGGGAGCTGTTTTTT
CASSVSRDYTGELFF
>-|TRBJ1-3|TRBV18|-
TGTGCCAGCTCTCCGAGACAGGGAAACACCATATATTTT
CASSPRQGNTIYF
>-|TRBJ2-7|TRBV28|TRBD2
TGTGCCAGCAGTCCTCGGACTAGCGCTCCCTACGAGCAGTACTTC
CASSPRTSAPYEQYF
>few|TRBJ2-4|TRBV19|-
TGTGCCAGTAGTGGACTGAGACACATTCAGTACTTC
CASSGLRHIQYF
>few|TRBJ1-1|TRBV18|-
TGTGCCAGCTCACCACGAAACGGGGACACTGAAGCTTTCTTT
CASSPRNGDTEAFF
>-|TRBJ1-2|TRBV5-6|-
TGTGCCAGCAGCCCCTTGGGCCCCCGGTATGGCTACACCTTC
CASSPLGPRYGYTF